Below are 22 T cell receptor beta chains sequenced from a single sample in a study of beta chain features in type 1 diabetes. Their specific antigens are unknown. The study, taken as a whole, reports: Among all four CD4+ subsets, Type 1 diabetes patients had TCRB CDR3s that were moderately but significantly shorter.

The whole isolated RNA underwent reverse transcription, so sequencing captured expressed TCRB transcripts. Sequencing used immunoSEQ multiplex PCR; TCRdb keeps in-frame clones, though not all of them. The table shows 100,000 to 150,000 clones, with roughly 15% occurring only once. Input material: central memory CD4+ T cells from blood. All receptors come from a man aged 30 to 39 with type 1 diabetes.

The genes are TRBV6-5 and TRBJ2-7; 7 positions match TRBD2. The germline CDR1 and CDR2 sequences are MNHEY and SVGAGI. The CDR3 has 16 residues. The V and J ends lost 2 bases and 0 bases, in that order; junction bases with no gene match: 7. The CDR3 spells CASSYRSAGSSYEQYF. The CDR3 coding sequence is TGTGCCAGCAGTTACCGCTCAGCGGGGAGCTCCTACGAGCAGTACTTC.

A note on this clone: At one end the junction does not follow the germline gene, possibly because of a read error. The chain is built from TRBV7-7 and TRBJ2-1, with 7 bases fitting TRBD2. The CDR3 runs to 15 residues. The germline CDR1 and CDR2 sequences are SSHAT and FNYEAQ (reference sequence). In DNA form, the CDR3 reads TGTGCTAGCAGCTTAACCAGCGGGAAAAACAATGAGCAGTTCTTC. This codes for CASSLTSGKNNEQFF.

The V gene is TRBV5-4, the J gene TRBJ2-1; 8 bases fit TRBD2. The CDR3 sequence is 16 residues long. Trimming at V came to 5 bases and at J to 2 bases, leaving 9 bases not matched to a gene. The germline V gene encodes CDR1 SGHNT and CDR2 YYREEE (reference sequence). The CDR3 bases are TGTGCCAGCAGACCACAAGGCGGGGGGACCTACAATGAGCAGTTCTTC. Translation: CASRPQGGGTYNEQFF.

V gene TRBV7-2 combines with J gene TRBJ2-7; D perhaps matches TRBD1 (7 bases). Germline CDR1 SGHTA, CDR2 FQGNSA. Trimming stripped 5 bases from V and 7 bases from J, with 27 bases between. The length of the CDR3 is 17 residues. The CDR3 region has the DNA TGTGCCAGCAGCCGAGAAGGGGTGGCGGGACAGCAATTAGAGCAGTACTTC. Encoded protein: CASSREGVAGQQLEQYF. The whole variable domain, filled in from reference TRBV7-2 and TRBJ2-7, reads GAGVSQSPSNKVTEKGKDVELRCDPISGHTALYWYRQSLGQGLEFLIYFQGNSAPDKSGLPSDRFSAERTGGSVSTLTIQRTQQEDSAVYLCASSREGVAGQQLEQYFGPGTRLTVT.

Written as DNA, the CDR3 is TGTGCCAGCAGCACCGGACAGGGAAGGGCTGAAGCTTTCTTT. This gives the protein CASSTGQGRAEAFF. The chain couples TRBV11-2 to TRBJ1-1, with 8 bases lining up with TRBD1. With 5 bases clipped from V and 6 bases from J, the junction kept 8 bases outside the gene matches. Germline V gene lookup returns CDR1 SGHAT and CDR2 FQNNGV. The CDR3 is 14 amino acids.

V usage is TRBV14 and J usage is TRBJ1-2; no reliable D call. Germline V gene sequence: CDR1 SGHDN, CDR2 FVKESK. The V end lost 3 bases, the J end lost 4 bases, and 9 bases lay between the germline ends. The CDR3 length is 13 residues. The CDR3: CASSHPDFYGYTF. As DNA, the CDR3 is TGTGCCAGCAGCCATCCGGACTTCTATGGCTACACCTTC.

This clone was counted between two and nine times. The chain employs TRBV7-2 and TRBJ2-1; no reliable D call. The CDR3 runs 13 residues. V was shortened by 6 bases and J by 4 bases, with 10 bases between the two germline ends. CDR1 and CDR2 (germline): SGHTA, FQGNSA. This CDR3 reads CASSIHPYNEQFF. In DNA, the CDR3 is TGTGCCAGCAGTATACATCCATACAATGAGCAGTTCTTC.

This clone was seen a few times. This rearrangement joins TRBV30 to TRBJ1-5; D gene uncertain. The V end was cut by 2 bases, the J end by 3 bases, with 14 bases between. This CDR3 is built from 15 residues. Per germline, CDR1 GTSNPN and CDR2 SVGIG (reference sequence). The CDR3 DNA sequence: TGTGCCTGGAGTCTCACGGGGTTCCCCAATCAGCCCCAGCATTTT. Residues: CAWSLTGFPNQPQHF.

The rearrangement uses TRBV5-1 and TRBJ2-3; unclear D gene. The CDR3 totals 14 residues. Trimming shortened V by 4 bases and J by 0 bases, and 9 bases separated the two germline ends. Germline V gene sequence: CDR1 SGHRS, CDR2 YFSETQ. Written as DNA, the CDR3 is TGCGCCAGCAGCCACGACTCGAGCACAGATACGCAGTATTTT. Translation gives CASSHDSSTDTQYF.

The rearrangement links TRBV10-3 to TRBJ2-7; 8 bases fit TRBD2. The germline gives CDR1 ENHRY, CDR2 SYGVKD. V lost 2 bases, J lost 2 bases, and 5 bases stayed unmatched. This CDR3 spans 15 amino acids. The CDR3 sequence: CAISERSGVTYEQYF. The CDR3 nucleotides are TGTGCCATCAGTGAGCGTAGCGGGGTCACCTACGAGCAGTACTTC.

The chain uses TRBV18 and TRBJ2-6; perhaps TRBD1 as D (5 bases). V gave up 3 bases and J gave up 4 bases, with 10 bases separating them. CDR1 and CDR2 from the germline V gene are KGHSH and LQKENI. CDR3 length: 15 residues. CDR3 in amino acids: CASSPAGSGANVLTF. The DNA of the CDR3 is TGTGCCAGCTCACCGGCAGGGTCAGGGGCCAACGTCCTGACTTTC.

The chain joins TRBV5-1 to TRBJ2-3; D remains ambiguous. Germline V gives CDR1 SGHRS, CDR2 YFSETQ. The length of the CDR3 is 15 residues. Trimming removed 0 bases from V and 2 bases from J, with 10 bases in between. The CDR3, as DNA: TGCGCCAGCAGCTTGGGGTCGGAACACACAGATACGCAGTATTTT. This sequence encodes CASSLGSEHTDTQYF.

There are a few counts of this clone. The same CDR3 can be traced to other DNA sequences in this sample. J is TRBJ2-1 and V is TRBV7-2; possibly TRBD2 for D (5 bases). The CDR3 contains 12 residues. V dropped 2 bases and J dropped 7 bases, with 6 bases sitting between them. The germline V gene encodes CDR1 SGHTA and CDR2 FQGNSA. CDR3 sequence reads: CASSLSGNEQFF. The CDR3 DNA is TGTGCCAGCAGCTTATCGGGGAATGAGCAGTTCTTC.

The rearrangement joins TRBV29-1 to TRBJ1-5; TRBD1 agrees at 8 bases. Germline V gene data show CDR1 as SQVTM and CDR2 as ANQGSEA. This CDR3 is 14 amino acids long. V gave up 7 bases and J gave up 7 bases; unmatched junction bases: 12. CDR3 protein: CSGSDRDERQPQHF. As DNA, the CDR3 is TGCAGCGGGTCGGACAGGGACGAGCGGCAGCCCCAGCATTTT.

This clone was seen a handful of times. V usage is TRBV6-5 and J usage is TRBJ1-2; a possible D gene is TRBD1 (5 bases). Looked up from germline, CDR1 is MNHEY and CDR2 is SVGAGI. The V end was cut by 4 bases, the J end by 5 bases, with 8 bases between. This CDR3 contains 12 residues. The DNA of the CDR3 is TGTGCCAGCAGTTCGGGGACGTATGGCTACACCTTC. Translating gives CASSSGTYGYTF.

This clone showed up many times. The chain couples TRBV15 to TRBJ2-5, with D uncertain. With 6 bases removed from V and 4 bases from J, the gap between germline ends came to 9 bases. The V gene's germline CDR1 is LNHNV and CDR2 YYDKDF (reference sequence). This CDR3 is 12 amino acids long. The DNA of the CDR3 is TGTGCCACCAGTAAAGGGTCAGAGACCCAGTACTTC. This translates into CATSKGSETQYF.

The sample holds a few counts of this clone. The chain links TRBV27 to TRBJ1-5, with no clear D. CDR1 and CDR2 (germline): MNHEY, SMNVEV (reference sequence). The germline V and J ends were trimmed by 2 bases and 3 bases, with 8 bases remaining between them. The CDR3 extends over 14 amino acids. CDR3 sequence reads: CASSLGSHNQPQHF. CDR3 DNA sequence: TGTGCCAGCAGTTTAGGGTCCCACAATCAGCCCCAGCATTTT.

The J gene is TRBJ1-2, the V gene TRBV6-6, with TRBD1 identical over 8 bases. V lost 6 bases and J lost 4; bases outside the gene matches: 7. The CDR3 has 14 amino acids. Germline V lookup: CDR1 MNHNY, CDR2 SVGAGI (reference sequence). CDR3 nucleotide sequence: TGTGCCAGCAGACGAGGGACAGGTTCCTATGGCTACACCTTC. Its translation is CASRRGTGSYGYTF.

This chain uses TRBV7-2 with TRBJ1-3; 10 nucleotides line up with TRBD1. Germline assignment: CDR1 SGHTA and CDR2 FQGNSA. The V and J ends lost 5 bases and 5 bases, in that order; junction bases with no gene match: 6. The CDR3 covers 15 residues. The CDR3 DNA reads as TGTGCCAGCAGCGCCCGGGACAGGGGAAGAAACACCATATATTTT. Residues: CASSARDRGRNTIYF.

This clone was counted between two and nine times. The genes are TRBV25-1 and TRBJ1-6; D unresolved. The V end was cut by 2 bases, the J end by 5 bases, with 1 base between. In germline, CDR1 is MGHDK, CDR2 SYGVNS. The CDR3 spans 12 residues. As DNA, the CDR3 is TGTGCCAGCAGTGAAAATAATTCACCCCTCCACTTT. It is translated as CASSENNSPLHF.

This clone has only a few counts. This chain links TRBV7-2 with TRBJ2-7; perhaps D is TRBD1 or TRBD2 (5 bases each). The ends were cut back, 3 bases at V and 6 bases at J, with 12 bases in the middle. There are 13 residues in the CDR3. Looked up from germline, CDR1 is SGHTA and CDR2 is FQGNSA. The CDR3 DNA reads TGTGCCAGCAGCTTTGGGGGATCTCGCGAGCAGTACTTC. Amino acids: CASSFGGSREQYF.

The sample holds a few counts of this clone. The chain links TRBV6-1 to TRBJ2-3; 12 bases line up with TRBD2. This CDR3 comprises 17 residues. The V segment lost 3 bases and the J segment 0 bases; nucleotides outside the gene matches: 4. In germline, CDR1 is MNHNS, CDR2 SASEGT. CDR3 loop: CASSDPGTSGSTDTQYF. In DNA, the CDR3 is TGTGCCAGCAGTGACCCAGGGACTAGCGGGAGCACAGATACGCAGTATTTT.